These 2 T cell receptor beta chains share one sample of origin, sequenced in a study of T cell changes during pregnancy in multiple sclerosis. Sequencing used immunoSEQ multiplex PCR; TCRdb keeps in-frame clones, though not all of them. The table has some 97,000 clones, around 92% seen once. The source material was peripheral blood, sampled after pregnancy. The source of these receptors is a female donor with multiple sclerosis, enrolled in a pregnancy study.

This chain connects TRBV9 to TRBJ1-3, with D possibly matching TRBD1 (6 bases). This CDR3 contains 17 residues. Trimming left V 0 bases short and J 1 base short, with 14 bases between. The V gene's germline CDR1 is SGDLS and CDR2 YYNGEE. CDR3 loop: CASSVASQGGSGNTIYF. The DNA of the CDR3 is TGTGCCAGCAGCGTAGCTTCCCAAGGGGGTTCTGGAAACACCATATATTTT.

Only a few counts were recorded for this clone. The CDR3, as DNA: TGTGCCAGCAGTGACTCGGCAGGGGGTGCCACAGATACGCAGTATTTT. Its translation: CASSDSAGGATDTQYF. This chain joins TRBV6-4 and TRBJ2-3, with 7 bases lining up with TRBD1. Germline CDR1 MRHNA, CDR2 SNTAGT. This CDR3 comprises 16 residues. The V gene end was trimmed by 0 bases and the J gene end by 2 bases; junction bases not matched to a gene: 5.